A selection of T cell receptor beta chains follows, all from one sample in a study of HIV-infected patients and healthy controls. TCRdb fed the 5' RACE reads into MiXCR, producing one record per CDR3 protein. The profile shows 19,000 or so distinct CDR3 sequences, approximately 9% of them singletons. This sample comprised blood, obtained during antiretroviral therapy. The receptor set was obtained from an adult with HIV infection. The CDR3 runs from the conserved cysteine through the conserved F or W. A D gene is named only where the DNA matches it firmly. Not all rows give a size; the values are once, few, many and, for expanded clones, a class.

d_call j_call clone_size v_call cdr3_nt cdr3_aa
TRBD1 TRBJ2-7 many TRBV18 TGTGCCAGCTCACCAGGGCCGGGACAGTCCTACTTC CASSPGPGQSYF
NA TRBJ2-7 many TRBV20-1 TGCAGTGCTAGGAATACCCATTACGAGCAGTACTTC CSARNTHYEQYF
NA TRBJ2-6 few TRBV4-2 TGTGCCAGCAGCCAAAGGGGAGTTGGGGCCAACGTCCTGACTTTC CASSQRGVGANVLTF
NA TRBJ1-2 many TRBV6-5 TGTGCCAGCAGCCCAAGACAGGACTATGGCTACACCTTC CASSPRQDYGYTF
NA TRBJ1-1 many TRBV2 TGTGCCAGCAACCCGGACAGAAACACTGAAGCTTTCTTT CASNPDRNTEAFF
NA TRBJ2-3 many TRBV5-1 TGCGCCAGCAGCACCCAGTCCCGGACCACAGATACGCAGTATTTT CASSTQSRTTDTQYF
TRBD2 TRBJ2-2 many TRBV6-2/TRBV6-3 TGTGCCAGTCGTCGCGGGGGGATGAACACCGGGGAGCTGTTTTTT CASRRGGMNTGELFF
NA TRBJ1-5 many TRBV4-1 TGCGCCAGCAGCCAAGATTACGGGAGCAATCAGCCCCAGCATTTT CASSQDYGSNQPQHF
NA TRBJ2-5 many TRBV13 TGTGCCAGCAGCCCGCCGGGGGACAAACGGACCCAGTACTTC CASSPPGDKRTQYF
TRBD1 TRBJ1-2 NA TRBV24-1 TGTGCCACCAGTGATACAGGGGCCTCAGACTATGGCTACACCTTC CATSDTGASDYGYTF
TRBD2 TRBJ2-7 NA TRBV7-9 TGTGCCAGCAGCCTACGGACTAGCGGCGCCTACGAGCAGTACTTC CASSLRTSGAYEQYF
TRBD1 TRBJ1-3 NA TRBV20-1 TGCAGTGCTAGTCCCGCTGACAGGGGAGCTGGAAACACCATATATTTT CSASPADRGAGNTIYF
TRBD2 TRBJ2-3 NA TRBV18 TGTGCCAGCTCAGTAGCGGGGGCCAACACAGATACGCAGTATTTT CASSVAGANTDTQYF
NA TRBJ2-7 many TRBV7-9 TGTGCCAGCAGCCCTAACCGGGACTTGACCTACGAGCAGTACTTC CASSPNRDLTYEQYF
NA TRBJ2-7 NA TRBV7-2 TGTGCCAGCAGCTTATTGCAGGATTCCTACGAGCAGTACTTC CASSLLQDSYEQYF
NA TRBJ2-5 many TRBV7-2 TGTGCCAGCAGCCCCTTAACTTTACAGGCCCAGTACTTC CASSPLTLQAQYF
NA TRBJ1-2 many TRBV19 TGTGCCAGTAGTCTCGGACGGGATTTCTATGGCTACACCTTC CASSLGRDFYGYTF
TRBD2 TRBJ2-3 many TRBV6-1 TGTGCCAGCACCGGCGGCGGGGGGCACACAGATACGCAGTATTTT CASTGGGGHTDTQYF
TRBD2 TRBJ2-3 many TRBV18 TGTGCCAGCTCACCGACTAGCGGGTCGGATACGCAGTATTTT CASSPTSGSDTQYF
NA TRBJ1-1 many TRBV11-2 TGTGCCAGCAGCTTCCGGGACTTCAACACTGAAGCTTTCTTT CASSFRDFNTEAFF
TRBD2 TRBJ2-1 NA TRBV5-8 TGTGCCAGCAGCGGGACTAGCGGGGGCCTATACAATGAGCAGTTCTTC CASSGTSGGLYNEQFF
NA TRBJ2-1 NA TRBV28 TGTGCCAGCAGTTTTGGGCACGCCGAGCAGTTCTTC CASSFGHAEQFF
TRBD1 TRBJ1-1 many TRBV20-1 TGCAGTGCTAGAGGAGTGGGACAGGGCAACACTGAAGCTTTCTTT CSARGVGQGNTEAFF